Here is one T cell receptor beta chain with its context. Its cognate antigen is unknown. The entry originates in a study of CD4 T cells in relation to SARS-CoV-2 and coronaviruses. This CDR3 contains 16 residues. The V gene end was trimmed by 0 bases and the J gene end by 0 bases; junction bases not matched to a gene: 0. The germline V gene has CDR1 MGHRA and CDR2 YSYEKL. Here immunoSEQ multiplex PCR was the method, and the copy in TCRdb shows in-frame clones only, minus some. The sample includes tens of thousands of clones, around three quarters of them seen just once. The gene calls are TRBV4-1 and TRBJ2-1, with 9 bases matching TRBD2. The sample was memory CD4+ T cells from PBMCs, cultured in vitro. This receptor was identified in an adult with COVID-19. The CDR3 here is CASSQDSGSSYNEQFF. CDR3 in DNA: TGCGCCAGCAGCCAAGATAGCGGGAGCTCCTACAATGAGCAGTTCTTC.